These T cell receptor beta chains were read from a single sample in a study of blood T cells in healthy people across ages. TCRdb re-called the 5' RACE reads through MiXCR, storing one row per CDR3 protein. The sample contains 850,000 to 1,300,000 distinct CDR3 sequences, 40% to 50% of which appear only once. Sequenced input: blood. The receptors were gathered from a woman in her sixties or seventies in good health. Both conserved end residues are part of each CDR3. D genes are given only for firm matches. For some rows the clone size is stated as once, few or many, or as a class when expanded; others skip it.

v_gene: TRBV4-2; d_gene: .; abundance: .; j_gene: TRBJ2-1; CDR3aa: CASSQDGNSLRNEQFF; CDR3nt: TGTGCCAGCAGCCAAGATGGGAATAGTCTTCGGAATGAGCAGTTCTTC
v_gene: TRBV27; d_gene: TRBD2; abundance: .; j_gene: TRBJ2-1; CDR3aa: CASSLWSGGAGNEQFF; CDR3nt: TGTGCCAGCAGTTTATGGAGCGGGGGGGCCGGCAATGAGCAGTTCTTC
v_gene: TRBV4-3; d_gene: .; abundance: .; j_gene: TRBJ2-1; CDR3aa: CASSQDTQAYNEQFF; CDR3nt: TGCGCCAGCAGCCAAGATACCCAGGCCTACAATGAGCAGTTCTTC
v_gene: TRBV7-6; d_gene: .; abundance: .; j_gene: TRBJ2-2; CDR3aa: CASSFPWQGTTGELFF; CDR3nt: TGTGCCAGCAGCTTTCCTTGGCAGGGGACCACCGGGGAGCTGTTTTTT
v_gene: TRBV25-1; d_gene: TRBD2; abundance: few; j_gene: TRBJ2-1; CDR3aa: CASGGLAGTYNEQFF; CDR3nt: TGTGCCAGCGGCGGACTAGCGGGAACCTACAATGAGCAGTTCTTC
v_gene: TRBV12-3/TRBV12-4; d_gene: TRBD2; abundance: .; j_gene: TRBJ2-1; CDR3aa: CASTGIGRVYNEQFF; CDR3nt: TGTGCCAGCACCGGGATCGGGAGGGTTTACAATGAGCAGTTCTTC
v_gene: TRBV10-3; d_gene: .; abundance: few; j_gene: TRBJ1-2; CDR3aa: CAISEDSGGYTF; CDR3nt: TGTGCCATCAGTGAGGACAGCGGAGGCTACACCTTC
v_gene: TRBV7-3; d_gene: .; abundance: few; j_gene: TRBJ2-3; CDR3aa: CASSFSLGADTQYF; CDR3nt: TGTGCCAGCAGCTTCAGCCTAGGCGCAGATACGCAGTATTTT
v_gene: TRBV25-1; d_gene: .; abundance: few; j_gene: TRBJ1-6; CDR3aa: CASVGSGDNSPLHF; CDR3nt: TGTGCCAGCGTTGGTTCAGGCGATAATTCACCCCTCCACTTT
v_gene: TRBV4-1; d_gene: .; abundance: .; j_gene: TRBJ2-5; CDR3aa: CASRQDIQDKQYF; CDR3nt: TGCGCCAGCAGGCAAGATATACAGGATAAGCAGTACTTC
v_gene: TRBV6-6; d_gene: .; abundance: few; j_gene: TRBJ1-4; CDR3aa: CASSRAPDEKLFF; CDR3nt: TGTGCCAGCAGCAGGGCGCCGGATGAAAAACTGTTTTTT
v_gene: TRBV11-2; d_gene: TRBD2; abundance: few; j_gene: TRBJ2-3; CDR3aa: CASSLYPGLAIRTDTQYF; CDR3nt: TGTGCCAGCAGTTTATACCCGGGACTAGCCATCCGAACAGATACGCAGTATTTT
v_gene: TRBV15; d_gene: .; abundance: few; j_gene: TRBJ2-3; CDR3aa: CATSRGGGPSTDTQYF; CDR3nt: TGTGCCACCAGCAGAGGAGGCGGCCCTAGCACAGATACGCAGTATTTT
v_gene: TRBV20-1; d_gene: .; abundance: .; j_gene: TRBJ2-1; CDR3aa: CSATGQGGLVTYNEQFF; CDR3nt: TGCAGTGCAACCGGACAGGGAGGGCTAGTGACCTACAATGAGCAGTTCTTC
v_gene: TRBV29-1; d_gene: TRBD2; abundance: many; j_gene: TRBJ2-3; CDR3aa: CSVATSGYTDTQYF; CDR3nt: TGCAGCGTGGCTACTAGCGGGTACACAGATACGCAGTATTTT
v_gene: TRBV7-2; d_gene: .; abundance: .; j_gene: TRBJ1-4; CDR3aa: CASSQRGAGTNEKLFF; CDR3nt: TGTGCCAGCAGCCAGAGGGGTGCGGGAACTAATGAAAAACTGTTTTTT
v_gene: TRBV5-6; d_gene: TRBD1; abundance: .; j_gene: TRBJ1-1; CDR3aa: CASSFDGQGDLLNTEAFF; CDR3nt: TGTGCCAGCAGCTTTGATGGGCAGGGGGATTTGCTGAACACTGAAGCTTTCTTT
v_gene: TRBV14; d_gene: .; abundance: .; j_gene: TRBJ1-4; CDR3aa: CASSQVLGGEKLFF; CDR3nt: TGTGCCAGCAGCCAAGTTTTGGGTGGTGAAAAACTGTTTTTT
v_gene: TRBV5-1; d_gene: .; abundance: few; j_gene: TRBJ2-3; CDR3aa: CASSLGQFPYTQYF; CDR3nt: TGCGCCAGCAGCTTGGGTCAGTTCCCCTATACGCAGTATTTT
v_gene: TRBV6-2/TRBV6-3; d_gene: TRBD2; abundance: many; j_gene: TRBJ2-1; CDR3aa: CASSPRTSGSSYNEQFF; CDR3nt: TGTGCCAGCAGTCCCCGGACTAGCGGGAGCTCCTACAATGAGCAGTTCTTC
v_gene: TRBV7-6; d_gene: TRBD2; abundance: .; j_gene: TRBJ2-5; CDR3aa: CASSPNPGRREETQYF; CDR3nt: TGTGCCAGCAGCCCAAACCCCGGGAGGAGAGAAGAGACCCAGTACTTC
v_gene: TRBV15; d_gene: .; abundance: once; j_gene: TRBJ1-5; CDR3aa: CATPGASNQPQHF; CDR3nt: TGTGCCACCCCAGGGGCTAGCAATCAGCCCCAGCATTTT
v_gene: TRBV7-9; d_gene: TRBD1; abundance: few; j_gene: TRBJ2-7; CDR3aa: CASSLVGTGQTYEQYF; CDR3nt: TGTGCCAGCAGCTTAGTTGGGACAGGTCAAACCTACGAGCAGTACTTC
v_gene: TRBV10-3; d_gene: TRBD2; abundance: .; j_gene: TRBJ2-3; CDR3aa: CATSSGTTSSTDTQYF; CDR3nt: TGTGCCACTTCCTCAGGGACTACCTCTAGCACAGATACGCAGTATTTT
v_gene: TRBV20-1; d_gene: TRBD2; abundance: .; j_gene: TRBJ2-7; CDR3aa: CSASPSGGGEQYF; CDR3nt: TGCAGTGCTAGCCCCTCCGGGGGGGGCGAGCAGTACTTC
v_gene: TRBV25-1; d_gene: .; abundance: .; j_gene: TRBJ1-4; CDR3aa: CASSVRTSHNEKLFF; CDR3nt: TGTGCCAGCAGTGTTCGAACTTCGCATAATGAAAAACTGTTTTTT
v_gene: TRBV12-3/TRBV12-4; d_gene: .; abundance: .; j_gene: TRBJ2-3; CDR3aa: CASIKNSDRPFTDTQYF; CDR3nt: TGTGCCAGCATCAAGAACAGTGACCGCCCCTTCACAGATACGCAGTATTTT
v_gene: TRBV27; d_gene: .; abundance: .; j_gene: TRBJ2-7; CDR3aa: CASSLSSDSFSYEQYF; CDR3nt: TGTGCCAGCAGTTTATCTTCCGACAGCTTCTCCTACGAGCAGTACTTC